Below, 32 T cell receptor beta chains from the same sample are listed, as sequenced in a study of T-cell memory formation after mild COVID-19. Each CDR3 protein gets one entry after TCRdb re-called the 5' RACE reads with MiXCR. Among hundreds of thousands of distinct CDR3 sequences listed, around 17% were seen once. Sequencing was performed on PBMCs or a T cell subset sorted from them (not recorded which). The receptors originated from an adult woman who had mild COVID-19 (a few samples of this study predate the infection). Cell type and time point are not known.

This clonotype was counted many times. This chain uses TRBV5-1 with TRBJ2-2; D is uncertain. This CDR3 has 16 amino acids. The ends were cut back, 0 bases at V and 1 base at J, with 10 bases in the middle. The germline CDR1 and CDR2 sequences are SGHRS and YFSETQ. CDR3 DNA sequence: TGCGCCAGCAGCTTGGCCGGGCCAGGGAACACCGGGGAGCTGTTTTTT. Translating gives CASSLAGPGNTGELFF. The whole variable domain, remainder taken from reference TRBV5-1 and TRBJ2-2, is KAGVTQTPRYLIKTRGQQVTLSCSPISGHRSVSWYQQTPGQGLQFLFEYFSETQRNKGNFPGRFSGRQFSNSRSEMNVSTLELGDSALYLCASSLAGPGNTGELFFGEGSRLTVL.

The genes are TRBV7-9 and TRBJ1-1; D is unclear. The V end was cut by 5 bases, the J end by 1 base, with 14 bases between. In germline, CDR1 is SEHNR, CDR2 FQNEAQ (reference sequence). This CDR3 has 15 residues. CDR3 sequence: CASSPPVIRNTEAFF. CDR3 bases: TGTGCCAGCAGCCCCCCAGTGATCCGGAACACTGAAGCTTTCTTT.

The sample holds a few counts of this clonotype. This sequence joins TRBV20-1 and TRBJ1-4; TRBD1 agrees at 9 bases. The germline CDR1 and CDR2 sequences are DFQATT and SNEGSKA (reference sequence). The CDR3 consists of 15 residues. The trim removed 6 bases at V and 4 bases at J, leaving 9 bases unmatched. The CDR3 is CSARIPGQGNEKLFF. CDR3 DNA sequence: TGCAGTGCCAGGATTCCGGGACAGGGTAATGAAAAACTGTTTTTT.

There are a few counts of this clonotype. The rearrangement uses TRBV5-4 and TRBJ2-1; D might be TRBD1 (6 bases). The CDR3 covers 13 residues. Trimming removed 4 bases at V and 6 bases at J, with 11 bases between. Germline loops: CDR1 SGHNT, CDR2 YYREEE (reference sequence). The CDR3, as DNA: TGTGCCAGCAGCCCGCAGGGGAGCAATGAGCAGTTCTTC. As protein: CASSPQGSNEQFF.

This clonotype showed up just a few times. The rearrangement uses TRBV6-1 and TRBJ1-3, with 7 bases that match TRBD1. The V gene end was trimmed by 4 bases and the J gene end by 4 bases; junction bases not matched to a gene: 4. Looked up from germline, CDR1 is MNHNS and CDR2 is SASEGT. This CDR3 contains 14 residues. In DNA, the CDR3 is TGTGCCAGCAGTGGGGGACAGCCCGGAAACACCATATATTTT. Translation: CASSGGQPGNTIYF.

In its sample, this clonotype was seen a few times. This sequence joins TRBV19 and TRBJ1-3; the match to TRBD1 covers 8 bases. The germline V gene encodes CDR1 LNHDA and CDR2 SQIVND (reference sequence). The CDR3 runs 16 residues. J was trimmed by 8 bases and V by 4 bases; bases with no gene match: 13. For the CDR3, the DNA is TGTGCCAGTAGTAAAATCGGGACAGGCGCTCGAGACACCATATATTTT. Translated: CASSKIGTGARDTIYF.

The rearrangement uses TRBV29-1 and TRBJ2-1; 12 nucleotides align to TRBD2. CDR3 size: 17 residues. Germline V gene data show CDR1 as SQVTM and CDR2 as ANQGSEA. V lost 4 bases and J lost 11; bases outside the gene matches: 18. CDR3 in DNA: TGCAGCGTTGTCTCCCCCCCTGGGACTAGCGGGCGGACAAAGCAGTTCTTC. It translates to CSVVSPPGTSGRTKQFF.

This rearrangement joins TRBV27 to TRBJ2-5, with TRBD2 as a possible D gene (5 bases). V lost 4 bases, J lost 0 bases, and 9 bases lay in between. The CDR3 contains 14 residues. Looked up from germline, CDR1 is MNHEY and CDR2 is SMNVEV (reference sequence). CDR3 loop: CASSSTGYQETQYF. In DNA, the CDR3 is TGTGCCAGCAGTTCCACGGGGTACCAAGAGACCCAGTACTTC.

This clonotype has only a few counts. CDR3: CASIGAGEQYF. In DNA form, the CDR3 reads TGTGCCAGCATCGGCGCGGGTGAGCAGTACTTC. V and J are TRBV27 and TRBJ2-7, with D possibly TRBD2 on 5 matching bases. The germline V gene has CDR1 MNHEY and CDR2 SMNVEV (reference sequence). The CDR3 totals 11 residues. V was cut by 7 bases and J by 7 bases, with 11 bases left in between.

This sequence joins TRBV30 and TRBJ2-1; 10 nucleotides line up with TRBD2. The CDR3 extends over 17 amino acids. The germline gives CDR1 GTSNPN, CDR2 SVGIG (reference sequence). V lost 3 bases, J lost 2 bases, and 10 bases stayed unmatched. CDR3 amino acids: CAWRNPSLAGAYNEQFF. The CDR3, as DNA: TGTGCCTGGAGGAATCCTTCGCTAGCGGGAGCCTACAATGAGCAGTTCTTC.

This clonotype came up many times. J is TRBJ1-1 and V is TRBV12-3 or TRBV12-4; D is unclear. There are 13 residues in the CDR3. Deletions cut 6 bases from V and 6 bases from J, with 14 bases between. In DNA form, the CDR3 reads TGTGCCAGCAGCCGAATCGGGCGAGCTGAAGCTTTCTTT. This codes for CASSRIGRAEAFF.

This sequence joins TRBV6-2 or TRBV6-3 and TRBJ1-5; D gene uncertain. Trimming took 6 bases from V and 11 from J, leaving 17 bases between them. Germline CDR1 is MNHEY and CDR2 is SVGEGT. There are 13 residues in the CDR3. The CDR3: CASSPPVKGAQHF. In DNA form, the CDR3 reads TGTGCCAGCAGCCCCCCTGTGAAGGGTGCCCAGCATTTT.

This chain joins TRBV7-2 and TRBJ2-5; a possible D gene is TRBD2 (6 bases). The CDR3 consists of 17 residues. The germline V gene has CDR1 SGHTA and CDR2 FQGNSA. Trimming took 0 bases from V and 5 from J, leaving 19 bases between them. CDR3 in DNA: TGTGCCAGCAGCTTAGCAGGACGCGGGATAACGAGGGAGACCCAGTACTTC. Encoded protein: CASSLAGRGITRETQYF. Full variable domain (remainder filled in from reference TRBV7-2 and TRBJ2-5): GAGVSQSPSNKVTEKGKDVELRCDPISGHTALYWYRQSLGQGLEFLIYFQGNSAPDKSGLPSDRFSAERTGGSVSTLTIQRTQQEDSAVYLCASSLAGRGITRETQYFGPGTRLLVL.

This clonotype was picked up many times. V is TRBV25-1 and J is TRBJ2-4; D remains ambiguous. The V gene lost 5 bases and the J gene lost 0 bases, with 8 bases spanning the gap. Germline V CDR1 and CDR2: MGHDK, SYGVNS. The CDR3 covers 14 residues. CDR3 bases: TGTGCCAGCAGTCCCGGCCGAGCCAAAAACATTCAGTACTTC. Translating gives CASSPGRAKNIQYF. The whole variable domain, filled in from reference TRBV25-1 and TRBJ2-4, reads EADIYQTPRYLVIGTGKKITLECSQTMGHDKMYWYQQDPGMELHLIHYSYGVNSTEKGDLSSESTVSRIRTEHFPLTLESARPSHTSQYLCASSPGRAKNIQYFGAGTRLSVL.

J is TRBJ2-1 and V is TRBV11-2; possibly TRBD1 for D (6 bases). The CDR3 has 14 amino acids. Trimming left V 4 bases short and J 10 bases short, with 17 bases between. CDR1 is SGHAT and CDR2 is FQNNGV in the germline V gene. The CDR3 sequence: CASSSGTHLKEQFF. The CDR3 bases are TGTGCCAGCAGCTCAGGGACACACCTCAAGGAGCAGTTCTTC.

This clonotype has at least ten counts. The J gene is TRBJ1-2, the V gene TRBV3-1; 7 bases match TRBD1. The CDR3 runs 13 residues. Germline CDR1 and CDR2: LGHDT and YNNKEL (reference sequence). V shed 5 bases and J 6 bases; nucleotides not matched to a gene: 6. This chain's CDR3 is CASSFGTANGYTF. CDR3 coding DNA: TGTGCCAGCAGCTTCGGGACAGCAAATGGCTACACCTTC.

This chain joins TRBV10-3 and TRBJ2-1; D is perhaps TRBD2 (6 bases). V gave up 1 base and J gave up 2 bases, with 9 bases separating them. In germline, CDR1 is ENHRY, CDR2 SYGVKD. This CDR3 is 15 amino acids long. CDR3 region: CAISEYGGTYNEQFF. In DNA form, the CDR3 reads TGTGCCATCAGTGAGTACGGAGGGACCTACAATGAGCAGTTCTTC.

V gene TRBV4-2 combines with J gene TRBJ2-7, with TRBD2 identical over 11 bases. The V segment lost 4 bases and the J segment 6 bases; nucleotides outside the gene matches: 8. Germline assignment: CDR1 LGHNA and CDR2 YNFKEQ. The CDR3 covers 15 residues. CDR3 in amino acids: CASSRLTSGGGEQYF. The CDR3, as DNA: TGTGCCAGCAGCCGATTAACTAGCGGGGGAGGCGAGCAGTACTTC.

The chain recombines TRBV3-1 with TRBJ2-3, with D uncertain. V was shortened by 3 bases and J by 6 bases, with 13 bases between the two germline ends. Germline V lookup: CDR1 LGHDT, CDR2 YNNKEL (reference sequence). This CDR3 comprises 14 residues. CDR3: CASSHPSPADTQYF. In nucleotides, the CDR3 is TGTGCCAGCAGCCATCCCAGCCCTGCGGATACGCAGTATTTT.

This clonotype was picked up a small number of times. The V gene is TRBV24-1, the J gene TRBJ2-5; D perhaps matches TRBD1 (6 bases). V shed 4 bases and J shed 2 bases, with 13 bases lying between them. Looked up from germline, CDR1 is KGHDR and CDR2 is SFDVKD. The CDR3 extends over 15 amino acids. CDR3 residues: CATSEGGTLQETQYF. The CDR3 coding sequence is TGTGCCACCAGTGAAGGGGGTACACTACAAGAGACCCAGTACTTC.

For the CDR3, the DNA is TGTGCCACCAGCAGAGATGGGGGAGCCTCAGATACGCAGTATTTT. Its protein is CATSRDGGASDTQYF. The chain links TRBV15 to TRBJ2-3, with D perhaps matching TRBD1 or TRBD2 (5 bases each). V was trimmed by 0 bases and J by 4 bases, leaving 11 bases between them. The CDR3 is 15 amino acids. The germline V gene encodes CDR1 LNHNV and CDR2 YYDKDF (reference sequence).

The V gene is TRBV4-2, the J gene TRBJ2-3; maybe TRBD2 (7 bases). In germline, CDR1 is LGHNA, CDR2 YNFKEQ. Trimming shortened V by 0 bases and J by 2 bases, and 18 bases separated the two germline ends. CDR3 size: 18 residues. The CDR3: CASSQEGAGAGITDTQYF. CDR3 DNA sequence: TGTGCCAGCAGCCAAGAGGGGGCAGGAGCGGGAATCACAGATACGCAGTATTTT.

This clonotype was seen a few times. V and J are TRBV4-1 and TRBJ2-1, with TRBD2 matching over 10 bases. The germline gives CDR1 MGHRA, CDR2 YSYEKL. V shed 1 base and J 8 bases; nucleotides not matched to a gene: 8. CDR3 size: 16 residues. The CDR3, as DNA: TGCGCCAGCAGCCAAGGTCTAGCGGGGGTTCGGGATGAGCAGTTCTTC. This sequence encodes CASSQGLAGVRDEQFF.

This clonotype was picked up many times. CDR3 in DNA: TGCAGTGCTTCAGAGGTCCAGGGCGGGACCCAGTACTTC. It encodes CSASEVQGGTQYF. The chain combines TRBV20-1 with TRBJ2-5, with D perhaps matching TRBD1 (5 bases). V was shortened by 5 bases and J by 7 bases, with 17 bases between the two germline ends. In germline, CDR1 is DFQATT, CDR2 SNEGSKA (reference sequence). The CDR3 covers 13 residues.

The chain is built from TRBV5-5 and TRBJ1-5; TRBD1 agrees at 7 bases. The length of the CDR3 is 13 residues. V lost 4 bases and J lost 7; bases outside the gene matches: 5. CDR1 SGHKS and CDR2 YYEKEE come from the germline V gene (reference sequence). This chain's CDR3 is CASSTNRGQPQHF. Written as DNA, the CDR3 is TGTGCCAGCAGCACCAACAGGGGACAGCCCCAGCATTTT.

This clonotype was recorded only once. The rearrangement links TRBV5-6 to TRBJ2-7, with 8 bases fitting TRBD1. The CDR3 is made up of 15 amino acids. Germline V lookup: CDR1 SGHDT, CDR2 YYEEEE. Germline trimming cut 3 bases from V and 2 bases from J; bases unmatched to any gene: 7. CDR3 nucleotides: TGTGCCAGCAGCTATGGACAGGGCGGAACCTACGAGCAGTACTTC. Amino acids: CASSYGQGGTYEQYF.

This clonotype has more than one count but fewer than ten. In nucleotides, the CDR3 is TGTGCCAGCAGCCCTGGGACAGGACGTGCTGGAAACACCATATATTTT. Translating gives CASSPGTGRAGNTIYF. The rearrangement joins TRBV12-3 or TRBV12-4 to TRBJ1-3, with 8 bases identical to TRBD1. CDR3 length: 16 amino acids. V was pared by 6 bases and J by 2 bases, with 9 bases of the junction left unmatched.

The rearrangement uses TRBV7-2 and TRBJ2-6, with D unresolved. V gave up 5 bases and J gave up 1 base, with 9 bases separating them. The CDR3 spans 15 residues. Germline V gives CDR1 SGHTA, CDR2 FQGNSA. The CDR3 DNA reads TGTGCCAGCAGCGAGACGCTATCTGGGGCCAACGTCCTGACTTTC. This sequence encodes CASSETLSGANVLTF.

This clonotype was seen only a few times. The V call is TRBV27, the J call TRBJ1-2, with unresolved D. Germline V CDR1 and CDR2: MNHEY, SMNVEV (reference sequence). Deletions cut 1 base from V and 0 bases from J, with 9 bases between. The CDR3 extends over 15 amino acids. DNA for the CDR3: TGTGCCAGCAGTTTATTTAAGGAGTCTAACTATGGCTACACCTTC. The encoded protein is CASSLFKESNYGYTF.

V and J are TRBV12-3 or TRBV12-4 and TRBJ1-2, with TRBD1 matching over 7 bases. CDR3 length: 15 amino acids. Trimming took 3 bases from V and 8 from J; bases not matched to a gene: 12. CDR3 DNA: TGTGCCAGCAGTTTGACAATAGGACAGGTGGAAGGCTACACCTTC. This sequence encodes CASSLTIGQVEGYTF.

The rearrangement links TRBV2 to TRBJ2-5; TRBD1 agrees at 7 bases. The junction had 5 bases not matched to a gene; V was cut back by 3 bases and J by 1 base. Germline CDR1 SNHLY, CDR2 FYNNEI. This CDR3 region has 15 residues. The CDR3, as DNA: TGTGCCAGCAGTGATTCCACAGGGGTCCAAGAGACCCAGTACTTC. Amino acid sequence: CASSDSTGVQETQYF.

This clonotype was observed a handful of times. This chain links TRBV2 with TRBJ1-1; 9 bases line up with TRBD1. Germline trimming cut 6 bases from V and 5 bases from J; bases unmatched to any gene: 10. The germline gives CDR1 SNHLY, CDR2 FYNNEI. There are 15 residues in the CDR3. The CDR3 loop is CASSASQGARTEAFF. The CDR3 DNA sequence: TGTGCCAGCAGCGCCTCACAGGGGGCCAGGACTGAAGCTTTCTTT.